Reported below is one TCR beta chain. The sample originates from a study of blood T cell repertoires in COVID-19. Study overall: Specimens from acute and convalescent COVID-19 originated in the United States, Italy and Spain. The cDNA or gDNA used as material had been derived from T cells, B-cell-depleted T cells, or PBMCs.

Trimming stripped 0 bases from V and 12 bases from J, with 14 bases between. There are 13 residues in the CDR3. Germline V gene lookup returns CDR1 LGHNA and CDR2 YNFKEQ. In the original analysis: Estimation of nucleated cell counts was performed using reference gene primer amplification. Method: immunoSEQ multiplex PCR; TCRdb's copy keeps in-frame clones and lacks some. That table supplies the V and J calls and clone size; D and trimming were determined from the DNA. The sample lists 250,000 or so clones, approximately 86% occurring once. The source of this sequence is a man aged 25-45 years with active or convalescent COVID-19. The chain is built from TRBV4-2 and TRBJ1-1; D perhaps matches TRBD1 (5 bases). Sequences were obtained from peripheral blood. CDR3 sequence (DNA): TGTGCCAGCAGCCAAGATCGGGGGAGGAGTTCTTTCTTT. Its translation is CASSQDRGRSSFF.